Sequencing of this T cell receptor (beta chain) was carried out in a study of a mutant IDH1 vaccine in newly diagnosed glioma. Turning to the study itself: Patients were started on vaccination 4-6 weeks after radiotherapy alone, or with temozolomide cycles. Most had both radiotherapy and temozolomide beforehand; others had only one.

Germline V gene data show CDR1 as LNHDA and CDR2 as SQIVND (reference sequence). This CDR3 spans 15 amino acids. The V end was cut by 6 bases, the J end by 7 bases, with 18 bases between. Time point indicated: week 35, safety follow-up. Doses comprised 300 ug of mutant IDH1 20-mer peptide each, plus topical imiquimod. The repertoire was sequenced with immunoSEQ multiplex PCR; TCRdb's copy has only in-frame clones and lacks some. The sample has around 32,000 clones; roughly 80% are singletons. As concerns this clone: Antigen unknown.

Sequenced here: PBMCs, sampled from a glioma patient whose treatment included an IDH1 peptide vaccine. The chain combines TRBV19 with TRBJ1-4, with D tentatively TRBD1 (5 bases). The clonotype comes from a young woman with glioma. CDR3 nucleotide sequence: TGTGCCAGTAGAAACCAACCCCCGGGGGGTGAAAAACTGTTTTTT. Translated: CASRNQPPGGEKLFF.